The 5 T cell receptor beta chains below come from one sample, sequenced in a study of shared clonotypes between healthy human individuals. Using immunoSEQ multiplex PCR, the repertoire was profiled, and TCRdb retains in-frame clones only, with some absent. The table shows about 380,000 clones, with 96% occurring only once. The sequenced sample consisted of memory CD8+ T cells sorted from blood. As for subset: CD45RO+ cells pooled with CCR7-negative TemRA cells. These TCRs come from a man between 25 and 39 years old in good health.

The chain is built from TRBV6-4 and TRBJ2-1; D not certain. This CDR3 comprises 12 residues. V was shortened by 2 bases and J by 4 bases, with 3 bases between the two germline ends. The germline CDR1 and CDR2 sequences are MRHNA and SNTAGT. CDR3 sequence: CASSDRYNEQFF. CDR3 bases: TGTGCCAGCAGTGACAGGTACAATGAGCAGTTCTTC.

As regards this clone: At the DNA level, this CDR3 is encoded by other sequences in the same sample as well. The CDR3 DNA follows: TGTGCCTGGAGACTAGCGGGAAGCACAGATACGCAGTATTTT. Encoded protein: CAWRLAGSTDTQYF. J is TRBJ2-3 and V is TRBV30, with 10 bases fitting TRBD2. Germline V gives CDR1 GTSNPN, CDR2 SVGIG (reference sequence). Trimming cost V 3 bases and J 0 bases; bases outside gene matches: 0. CDR3 length equals 14 residues.

Points on this clone: Other DNA sequences in this sample translate to the same CDR3. V usage is TRBV9 and J usage is TRBJ2-5, with D perhaps TRBD1 or TRBD2 (5 bases each). Per the germline V gene, CDR1 is SGDLS and CDR2 is YYNGEE. The CDR3 has 12 amino acids. V was pared by 2 bases and J by 3 bases, with 5 bases between. The CDR3 reads CASSVGEETQYF. CDR3 nucleotides: TGTGCCAGCAGCGTGGGGGAAGAGACCCAGTACTTC.

The gene calls are TRBV27 and TRBJ2-1; D unclear. The CDR3 consists of 14 residues. The V and J ends lost 3 bases and 4 bases respectively, with 10 bases between them. Germline CDR1 is MNHEY and CDR2 is SMNVEV (reference sequence). The CDR3 region has the DNA TGTGCCAGCAGTTTTTTCCCGTCGTACAATGAGCAGTTCTTC. Translation: CASSFFPSYNEQFF.

A word on this clone: Other nucleotide sequences from this sample produce the same CDR3. This chain links TRBV27 with TRBJ2-7; 12 bases are shared with TRBD2. From germline, CDR1 is MNHEY and CDR2 SMNVEV (reference sequence). The CDR3 is 14 amino acids. V shed 3 bases and J 3 bases; nucleotides not matched to a gene: 0. CDR3 amino acids: CASSLTSGSYEQYF. The CDR3 DNA reads as TGTGCCAGCAGTTTGACTAGCGGGAGCTACGAGCAGTACTTC.